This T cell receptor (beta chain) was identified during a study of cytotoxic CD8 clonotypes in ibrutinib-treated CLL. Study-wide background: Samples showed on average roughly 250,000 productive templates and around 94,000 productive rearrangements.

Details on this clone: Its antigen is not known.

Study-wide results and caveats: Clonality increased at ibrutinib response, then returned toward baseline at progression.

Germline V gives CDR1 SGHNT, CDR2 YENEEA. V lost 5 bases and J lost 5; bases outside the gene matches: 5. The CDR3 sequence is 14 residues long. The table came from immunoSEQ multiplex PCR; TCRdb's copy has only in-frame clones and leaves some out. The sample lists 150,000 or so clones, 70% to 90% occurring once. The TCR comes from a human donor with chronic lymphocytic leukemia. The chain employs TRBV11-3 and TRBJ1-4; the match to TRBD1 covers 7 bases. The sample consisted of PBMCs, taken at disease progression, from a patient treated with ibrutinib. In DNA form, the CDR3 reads TGTGCCAGCAGCGTCGACAGGGTGAATGAAAAACTGTTTTTT. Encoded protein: CASSVDRVNEKLFF.